Sequencing of this T cell receptor (beta chain) was carried out in a study of vaccination and CD4 T cells after COVID-19. The CDR3 covers 16 residues. CDR1 and CDR2 from the germline V gene are SGHTA and FQGNSA. Between the trimmed V and J ends, which lost 2 bases and 7 bases, there was a span of 18 bases. Sequencing of DNA taken from cultured CD4+ T cells relied on the Oncomine TCR Beta short-read assay. The authors extracted genomic DNA from cultured CD4+ T cells. TCRdb re-called the PCR reads with MiXCR, one entry per CDR3 protein. The sample lists about 20,000 distinct CDR3 sequences, roughly half occurring once. There are a few counts of this clonotype. Its specificity is unknown. The treatment here: approximately 9-day PBMC culture with coronavirus spike peptide pools or control peptides (ViraFEST assay). Via ViraFEST, peptide pools expanded antigen-specific T cells before TCR sequencing. The dates of positive PCR tests extended from March through December 2020 and came before the US Alpha, Beta and Delta variants.

Sequencing was performed on CD4+ T cells from blood, cultured in vitro. The clonotype comes from a human donor who had recovered from COVID-19. The rearrangement joins TRBV7-2 to TRBJ1-5, with a possible D match to TRBD1 (6 bases). The CDR3 here is CASSLMAGVLGQPQHF. The CDR3 coding sequence is TGTGCCAGCAGCTTAATGGCAGGGGTGTTGGGCCAGCCCCAGCATTTT.